Below, one TCR beta chain is given with its context. Its target is not known. Losses at the gene ends were 6 bases for V and 2 bases for J; bases not matched to a gene: 10. The CDR3 is 15 amino acids. This specimen comes from a study of tumor-infiltrating lymphocytes in localized non-small cell lung cancer. Study background: The cohort mixed smokers and never-smokers, several histologies, and some post-neoadjuvant-chemotherapy samples.

Sequenced by immunoSEQ multiplex PCR; TCRdb stores in-frame clones only, minus some. The sample carries 2,500 to 3,000 clones, 55% to 65% recorded once. The study's findings and limits: TCRbeta sequencing showed higher T cell infiltration in tumors than uninvolved lung.

V gene TRBV23-1 combines with J gene TRBJ2-7, with TRBD1 matching over 7 bases. TRBV23-1 falls under the ORF class, with uncertain function. This TCR came from a human donor with non-small cell lung cancer. Input material: uninvolved lung tissue not adjacent to the tumor. The CDR3 nucleotides are TGCGCCAGCAGAAACGTTCAGGGGGACGCCTACGAGCAGTACTTC. Amino acid sequence: CASRNVQGDAYEQYF.